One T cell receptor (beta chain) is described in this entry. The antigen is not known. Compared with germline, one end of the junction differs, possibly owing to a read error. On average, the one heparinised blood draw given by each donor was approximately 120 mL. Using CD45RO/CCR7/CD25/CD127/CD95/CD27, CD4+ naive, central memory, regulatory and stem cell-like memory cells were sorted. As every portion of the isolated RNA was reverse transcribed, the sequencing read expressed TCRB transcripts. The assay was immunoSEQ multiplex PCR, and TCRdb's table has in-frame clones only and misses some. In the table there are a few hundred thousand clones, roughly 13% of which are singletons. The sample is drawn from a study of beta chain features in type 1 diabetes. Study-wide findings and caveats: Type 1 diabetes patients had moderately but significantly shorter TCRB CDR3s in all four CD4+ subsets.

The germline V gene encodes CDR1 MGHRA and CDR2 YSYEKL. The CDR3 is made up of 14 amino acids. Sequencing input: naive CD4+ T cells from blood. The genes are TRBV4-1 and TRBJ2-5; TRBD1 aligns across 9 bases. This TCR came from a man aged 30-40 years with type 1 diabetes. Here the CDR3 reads CASSTQGAPETQYF. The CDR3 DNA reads TGTGCCAGCAGCACACAGGGGGCGCCGGAGACCCAGTACTTC.